This T cell receptor beta chain emerged from a study of blood T cell repertoires in COVID-19. Original analysis: Estimates of nucleated cell counts were drawn from the amplification of reference gene primers. Only in-frame clones appear in the TCRdb table, and some are missing; sequencing was by immunoSEQ multiplex PCR. V and J calls and clone size are as listed in that table; D and trimming were resolved from the DNA. Of 250,000 to 400,000 clones listed, approximately 87% are singletons. V was shortened by 0 bases and J by 6 bases, with 5 bases between the two germline ends. CDR1 is KGHDR, CDR2 SFDVKD, per germline. The CDR3 sequence is 12 residues long. Regarding this clone: In the same sample, other DNA sequences code for this CDR3.

Recovered status in Cohort 3 required two negative PCRs, clearance, or symptom resolution. This receptor was identified in a woman aged 25 to 39 who had recovered from COVID-19. The sequenced sample consisted of PBMCs or T cells enriched from blood (not recorded which). The J gene is TRBJ2-7, the V gene TRBV24-1; TRBD1 is a possible D gene (5 bases). CDR3 nucleotides: TGTGCCACCAGTGATTTGCAGGGCGAGCAGTACTTC. Residues: CATSDLQGEQYF.